This T cell receptor (beta chain) was sequenced in a study of T cells after yellow fever vaccination. Study as a whole: SMART-Seq v4 Ultra Low Input handled preparation of low-cell-number fractions.

This clonotype was found many times. Its antigen remains unknown. Trimming left V 3 bases short and J 0 bases short, with 8 bases between. Per the germline V gene, CDR1 is MNHEY and CDR2 is SMNVEV (reference sequence). The length of the CDR3 is 14 residues. Each CDR3 protein gets one entry after TCRdb re-called the 5' RACE reads with MiXCR. The repertoire holds about 200,000 distinct CDR3 sequences, 3% to 4% seen once, with about 3.3% in the top ten. Whole-study results and caveats: Clones from primary vaccination mostly reappeared after the booster (about 97% CD4, just over 85% CD8). Few clonotypes appeared in both CD4 and CD8 compartments. Contaminating bulk clonotypes could be abundant in FACS-sorted repertoires.

Material: CD4+ T cells sorted from PBMCs, obtained 10 days after the yellow fever booster vaccination. J is TRBJ1-1 and V is TRBV27; D uncertain. The TCR sequence derives from a man between 18 and 35 years old who received the YFV17D yellow fever vaccine. The CDR3 region has the DNA TGTGCCAGCAGTTTGGGTGCAGTGAACACTGAAGCTTTCTTT. Protein: CASSLGAVNTEAFF.